These 19 T cell receptor beta chains were all obtained from the same sample, sequenced in a study of blood T cell repertoires in COVID-19. Generated by immunoSEQ multiplex PCR, the TCRdb table keeps only in-frame clones and is missing some. The sample records around 300,000 clones, less than 90% being singletons. Sequenced: PBMCs or T cells enriched from blood (not recorded which). These receptors were taken from a woman aged 50 to 60 who had recovered from COVID-19.

This chain connects TRBV5-1 to TRBJ1-1, with 8 bases fitting TRBD1. The V gene's germline CDR1 is SGHRS and CDR2 YFSETQ. This CDR3 comprises 15 residues. With 0 bases clipped from V and 3 bases from J, the junction kept 4 bases outside the gene matches. This CDR3 is CASSLETGGHTEAFF. The CDR3 nucleotides are TGCGCCAGCAGCTTGGAAACAGGGGGTCACACTGAAGCTTTCTTT.

The chain recombines TRBV3-1 (or the pseudogene TRBV3-2) with TRBJ2-1; 13 positions match TRBD2. Germline V CDR1 and CDR2: LGHDT, YNNKEL (reference sequence). V was pared by 4 bases and J by 8 bases, with 2 bases of the junction left unmatched. The length of the CDR3 is 14 residues. In nucleotides, the CDR3 is TGTGCCAGCAGCCGGACTAGCGGGAGCGATGAGCAGTTCTTC. This codes for CASSRTSGSDEQFF.

V usage is TRBV5-1 and J usage is TRBJ2-5; 8 bases align to TRBD2. CDR3 length equals 15 residues. Germline values: CDR1 SGHRS, CDR2 YFSETQ. The V and J ends lost 4 bases and 5 bases, in that order; junction bases with no gene match: 10. The chain's CDR3 is CASSPFPSGRETQYF. Written as DNA, the CDR3 is TGCGCCAGCAGCCCTTTCCCTAGCGGGCGGGAGACCCAGTACTTC. Using reference TRBV5-1 and TRBJ2-5 for the parts outside the CDR3, the full variable domain is KAGVTQTPRYLIKTRGQQVTLSCSPISGHRSVSWYQQTPGQGLQFLFEYFSETQRNKGNFPGRFSGRQFSNSRSEMNVSTLELGDSALYLCASSPFPSGRETQYFGPGTRLLVL.

The rearrangement uses TRBV4-3 and TRBJ1-2; D gene ambiguous. Trimming took off 1 base at V and 7 bases at J, with 7 bases between the two ends. CDR1 and CDR2 from the germline V gene are LGHNA and YSLEER. CDR3 size: 12 residues. The CDR3 region is CASSQGSRGYTF. CDR3 sequence (DNA): TGCGCCAGCAGCCAAGGGAGCCGTGGCTACACCTTC.

The chain employs TRBV4-2 and TRBJ1-1, with 9 nucleotides matching TRBD1. The CDR3 has 14 residues. With 5 bases clipped from V and 1 base from J, the junction kept 2 bases outside the gene matches. Germline V gives CDR1 LGHNA, CDR2 YNFKEQ. The CDR3: CASSSDRGNTEAFF. DNA of the CDR3: TGTGCCAGCAGCTCGGACAGGGGGAACACTGAAGCTTTCTTT.

V gene TRBV28 combines with J gene TRBJ1-6; no clear D gene. The CDR3 consists of 15 residues. The V gene's germline CDR1 is MDHEN and CDR2 SYDVKM. Trimming took 6 bases from V and 3 from J, leaving 12 bases between them. The CDR3, as DNA: TGTGCCAGCAGCTCCGCGATACTCTATAATTCACCCCTCCACTTT. Protein: CASSSAILYNSPLHF.

The chain joins TRBV5-8 to TRBJ1-6, with TRBD1 identical over 7 bases. Germline CDR1 is SGHTS and CDR2 is YDEGEE. Trimming removed 5 bases from V and 13 bases from J; junction bases left unmatched: 15. This CDR3 is built from 15 residues. The CDR3 here is CASSSGDRVMRPLHF. CDR3 coding DNA: TGTGCCAGCAGTTCCGGGGACAGAGTCATGCGCCCCCTCCACTTT.

V usage is TRBV4-2 and J usage is TRBJ2-1; D is uncertain. Germline CDR1 LGHNA, CDR2 YNFKEQ. This CDR3 is 13 amino acids long. Trimming removed 4 bases from V and 7 bases from J, with 11 bases in between. The CDR3 region is CASSPKAGNEQFF. CDR3 coding DNA: TGTGCCAGCAGCCCTAAGGCCGGGAATGAGCAGTTCTTC.

The J gene is TRBJ1-2, the V gene TRBV6-2 or TRBV6-3; the D gene is possibly TRBD1 (6 bases). The CDR3 is 17 amino acids. The V end was cut by 5 bases, the J end by 2 bases, with 21 bases between. From germline, CDR1 is MNHEY and CDR2 SVGEGT. CDR3 region: CASSRSAGGSLNYGYTF. The DNA of the CDR3 is TGTGCCAGCAGTCGGTCGGCGGGGGGCTCATTGAACTATGGCTACACCTTC.

The chain's CDR3 is CASGSRLAGGYNEQFF. Written as DNA, the CDR3 is TGTGCCAGCGGATCTAGACTAGCGGGAGGGTACAATGAGCAGTTCTTC. The chain employs TRBV28 and TRBJ2-1, with 14 bases matching TRBD2. Losses at the gene ends were 8 bases for V and 4 bases for J; bases not matched to a gene: 7. This CDR3 comprises 16 residues. Germline CDR1 reads MDHEN; CDR2 reads SYDVKM.

V and J are TRBV5-1 and TRBJ2-5; 11 positions match TRBD1. This CDR3 spans 15 amino acids. Per germline, CDR1 SGHRS and CDR2 YFSETQ. With 4 bases clipped from V and 1 base from J, the junction kept 3 bases outside the gene matches. This chain's CDR3 is CASSPGTGGQETQYF. The CDR3 nucleotides are TGCGCCAGCAGCCCCGGGACAGGGGGCCAAGAGACCCAGTACTTC.

V and J are TRBV9 and TRBJ2-1; the match to TRBD2 covers 9 bases. Trimming cost V 2 bases and J 0 bases; bases outside gene matches: 9. Germline V gene data show CDR1 as SGDLS and CDR2 as YYNGEE. The CDR3 is 18 amino acids. CDR3 coding DNA: TGTGCCAGCAGCGTCATTAGCGGGAGTGCTAGCTCCTACAATGAGCAGTTCTTC. Amino acids: CASSVISGSASSYNEQFF. The variable domain in full, completed from reference TRBV9 and TRBJ2-1, reads DSGVTQTPKHLITATGQRVTLRCSPRSGDLSVYWYQQSLDQGLQFLIQYYNGEERAKGNILERFSAQQFPDLHSELNLSSLELGDSALYFCASSVISGSASSYNEQFFGPGTRLTVL.

V is TRBV18 and J is TRBJ2-1, with 7 bases that match TRBD2. J was trimmed by 4 bases and V by 3 bases; bases with no gene match: 9. Germline V gene sequence: CDR1 KGHSH, CDR2 LQKENI. The CDR3 consists of 16 residues. The CDR3 spells CASSPLKSSGYNEQFF. The CDR3 region has the DNA TGTGCCAGCTCACCGTTGAAGTCTAGCGGTTACAATGAGCAGTTCTTC. The full variable domain, its missing parts supplied by reference TRBV18 and TRBJ2-1, is NAGVMQNPRHLVRRRGQEARLRCSPMKGHSHVYWYRQLPEEGLKFMVYLQKENIIDESGMPKERFSAEFPKEGPSILRIQQVVRGDSAAYFCASSPLKSSGYNEQFFGPGTRLTVL.

The gene calls are TRBV11-2 and TRBJ1-1; D unresolved. The V end was cut by 4 bases, the J end by 5 bases, with 5 bases between. Looked up from germline, CDR1 is SGHAT and CDR2 is FQNNGV. The CDR3 is 11 amino acids. The DNA of the CDR3 is TGTGCCAGCAGCTCCCTGACTGAAGCTTTCTTT. The encoded protein is CASSSLTEAFF.

The chain links TRBV27 to TRBJ1-6; D remains unclear. The CDR3 length is 13 residues. CDR1 is MNHEY, CDR2 SMNVEV, per germline (reference sequence). The V gene lost 2 bases and the J gene lost 11 bases, with 10 bases spanning the gap. The CDR3 protein is CASSLADTTPLHF. In nucleotides, the CDR3 is TGTGCCAGCAGTTTAGCCGACACAACACCCCTCCACTTT.

The chain joins TRBV5-6 to TRBJ2-3; 9 bases align to TRBD2. V shed 0 bases, J shed 1 base, and the junction held 3 bases outside the gene matches. This CDR3 comprises 16 residues. CDR1 is SGHDT, CDR2 YYEEEE, per germline. CDR3 DNA: TGTGCCAGCAGCTTGGTTAGCGGGAGTGGCACAGATACGCAGTATTTT. Its translation is CASSLVSGSGTDTQYF.

This clone has more than one count but fewer than ten. The chain carries TRBV2 and TRBJ2-2; 8 bases are shared with TRBD1. Germline CDR1 SNHLY, CDR2 FYNNEI. This CDR3 spans 14 amino acids. V gave up 3 bases and J gave up 6 bases; unmatched junction bases: 3. The CDR3 is CASSEDRVAGELFF. CDR3 nucleotide sequence: TGTGCCAGCAGTGAGGACAGGGTCGCCGGGGAGCTGTTTTTT.

The chain uses TRBV11-3 and TRBJ2-7; D is perhaps TRBD1 (6 bases). This CDR3 is 15 amino acids long. Trimming took 1 base from V and 0 from J, leaving 10 bases between them. Germline CDR1 SGHNT, CDR2 YENEEA. CDR3 coding DNA: TGTGCCAGCAGCTTAGGCCGGGACAACTCCTACGAGCAGTACTTC. Translated, it gives CASSLGRDNSYEQYF. Full variable domain (outside the CDR3, taken from reference TRBV11-3 and TRBJ2-7): EAGVVQSPRYKIIEKKQPVAFWCNPISGHNTLYWYLQNLGQGPELLIRYENEEAVDDSQLPKDRFSAERLKGVDSTLKIQPAELGDSAVYLCASSLGRDNSYEQYFGPGTRLTVT.

This chain connects TRBV19 to TRBJ1-2; 12 nucleotides match TRBD1. V shed 3 bases and J 5 bases; nucleotides not matched to a gene: 7. The CDR3 spans 16 residues. Germline V gives CDR1 LNHDA, CDR2 SQIVND (reference sequence). The CDR3 reads CASSIPRDRGRYGYTF. In nucleotides, the CDR3 is TGTGCCAGTAGTATCCCCCGGGACAGGGGGCGATATGGCTACACCTTC.